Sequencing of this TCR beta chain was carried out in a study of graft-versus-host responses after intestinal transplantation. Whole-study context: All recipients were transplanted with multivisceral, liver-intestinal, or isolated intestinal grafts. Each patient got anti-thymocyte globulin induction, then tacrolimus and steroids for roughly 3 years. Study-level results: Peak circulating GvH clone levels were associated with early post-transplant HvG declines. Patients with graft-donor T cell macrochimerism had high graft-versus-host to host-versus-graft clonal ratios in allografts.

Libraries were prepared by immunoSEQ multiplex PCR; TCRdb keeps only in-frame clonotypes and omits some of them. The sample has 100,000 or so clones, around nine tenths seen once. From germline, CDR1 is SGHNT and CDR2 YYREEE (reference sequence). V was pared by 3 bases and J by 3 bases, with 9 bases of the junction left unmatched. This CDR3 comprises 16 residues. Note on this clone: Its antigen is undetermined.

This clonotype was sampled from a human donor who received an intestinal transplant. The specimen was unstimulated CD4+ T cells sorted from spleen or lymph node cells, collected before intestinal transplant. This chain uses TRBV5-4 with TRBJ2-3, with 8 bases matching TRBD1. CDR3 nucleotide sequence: TGTGCCAGCAGCTCACGACAGGGGATTTGGACAGATACGCAGTATTTT. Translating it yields CASSSRQGIWTDTQYF. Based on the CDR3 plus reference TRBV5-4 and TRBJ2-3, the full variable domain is ETGVTQSPTHLIKTRGQQVTLRCSSQSGHNTVSWYQQALGQGPQFIFQYYREEENGRGNFPPRFSGLQFPNYSSELNVNALELDDSALYLCASSSRQGIWTDTQYFGPGTRLTVL.